These 19 T cell receptor beta chains originate from one sample sequenced in a study of shared clonotypes between healthy human individuals. Sequenced by immunoSEQ multiplex PCR; TCRdb stores in-frame clones only, minus some. The table records 2 million to 3 million clones, about 92% of them present only once. Sequenced sample: naive CD4+ T cells sorted from blood. Indicated subset: CD45RA+ positively selected. All receptors derive from a man aged 18 to 30 in good health.

A single count supports this clone. This chain connects TRBV5-6 to TRBJ2-1, with TRBD2 matching 13 bases. The CDR3 runs 18 residues. J lost 0 bases, V lost 3 bases, and 6 bases had no gene match. Germline V gives CDR1 SGHDT, CDR2 YYEEEE. CDR3 in DNA: TGTGCCAGCAGCTCGACCACTAGCGGGAGGGCCTCCTACAATGAGCAGTTCTTC. It is translated as CASSSTTSGRASYNEQFF.

This clone showed up just a few times. Other DNA sequences in the same sample also yield this CDR3. The chain couples TRBV30 to TRBJ1-3, with 8 bases that match TRBD1. Germline V gives CDR1 GTSNPN, CDR2 SVGIG (reference sequence). CDR3 length equals 15 residues. The junction had 2 bases not matched to a gene; V was cut back by 0 bases and J by 1 base. The chain's CDR3 is CAWSVTGGSGNTIYF. CDR3 sequence (DNA): TGTGCCTGGAGTGTAACAGGGGGTTCTGGAAACACCATATATTTT.

The genes are TRBV7-2 and TRBJ1-1; 7 positions match TRBD1. The germline CDR1 and CDR2 sequences are SGHTA and FQGNSA. CDR3 length equals 14 residues. The junction had 11 bases not matched to a gene; V was cut back by 8 bases and J by 5 bases. The CDR3 nucleotides are TGTGCCAGCCACCCCGGGACAGTTTTAACTGAAGCTTTCTTT. It codes for CASHPGTVLTEAFF.

The V call is TRBV5-6, the J call TRBJ1-2; possibly TRBD1 for D (5 bases). Germline V lookup: CDR1 SGHDT, CDR2 YYEEEE. Trimming left V 4 bases short and J 4 bases short, with 17 bases between. The CDR3 length is 15 residues. CDR3 nucleotides: TGTGCCAGCAGCCCCCGGGGGGGTTTGATCTATGGCTACACCTTC. Amino acid sequence: CASSPRGGLIYGYTF.

The V and J genes are TRBV4-2 and TRBJ1-4; D unclear. The CDR3 loop spans 14 amino acids. Between the trimmed V and J ends, which lost 4 bases and 3 bases, there was a span of 9 bases. The germline V gene has CDR1 LGHNA and CDR2 YNFKEQ. CDR3 DNA: TGTGCCAGCAGCCCTCCCCCCCCTAATGAAAAACTGTTTTTT. Translating gives CASSPPPPNEKLFF.

The chain links TRBV6-5 to TRBJ2-2; D is unclear. CDR3 length equals 13 residues. CDR1 MNHEY and CDR2 SVGAGI come from the germline V gene. Trimming took 6 bases from V and 3 from J, leaving 8 bases between them. CDR3 bases: TGTGCCAGCAGCCCGGAGTACACCGGGGAGCTGTTTTTT. It codes for CASSPEYTGELFF.

The chain is built from TRBV5-1 and TRBJ1-4; D unclear. There are 14 residues in the CDR3. V dropped 3 bases and J dropped 6 bases, with 12 bases sitting between them. Germline CDR1 SGHRS, CDR2 YFSETQ. Written as DNA, the CDR3 is TGCGCCAGCAGCTCCCACGACGGGGATGAAAAACTGTTTTTT. It yields the protein CASSSHDGDEKLFF.

The V gene is TRBV6-1, the J gene TRBJ2-7; weak D call: TRBD2 (6 bases). The germline gives CDR1 MNHNS, CDR2 SASEGT. V was pared by 5 bases and J by 1 base, with 15 bases between. CDR3 size: 15 residues. CDR3 in amino acids: CASSSPGLSSYEQYF. The CDR3 DNA reads as TGTGCCAGCAGTTCCCCGGGACTGTCGTCCTACGAGCAGTACTTC.

V and J are TRBV2 and TRBJ2-2; D uncertain. CDR1 SNHLY and CDR2 FYNNEI come from the germline V gene. The CDR3 contains 15 residues. V was cut by 4 bases and J by 2 bases, with 11 bases left in between. The CDR3 region is CASSAFLENTGELFF. The CDR3 DNA reads as TGTGCCAGCAGTGCTTTTCTGGAAAACACCGGGGAGCTGTTTTTT.

The V and J genes are TRBV6-5 and TRBJ2-2, with 9 positions matching TRBD1. This CDR3 comprises 15 residues. V shed 4 bases, J shed 6 bases, and the junction held 6 bases outside the gene matches. CDR1 is MNHEY and CDR2 is SVGAGI in the germline V gene. The CDR3 DNA follows: TGTGCCAGCAGTTCCCGGGACAGGGTTCCCGGGGAGCTGTTTTTT. Its protein is CASSSRDRVPGELFF.

As to this clone: Other DNA sequences in the sample encode the same CDR3. The rearrangement uses TRBV6-5 and TRBJ1-1; 8 nucleotides align to TRBD1. V gave up 6 bases and J gave up 1 base; unmatched junction bases: 1. The CDR3 loop spans 13 amino acids. Germline-derived CDR1 and CDR2 are MNHEY and SVGAGI. The CDR3 spells CASSDRGNTEAFF. The CDR3 DNA follows: TGTGCCAGCAGCGACAGGGGGAACACTGAAGCTTTCTTT.

The chain is built from TRBV2 and TRBJ2-6; 7 bases agree with TRBD1. Germline CDR1 SNHLY, CDR2 FYNNEI. J was trimmed by 2 bases and V by 6 bases; bases with no gene match: 10. The CDR3 has 17 amino acids. Here the CDR3 reads CASSAGDRPTGANVLTF. CDR3 in DNA: TGTGCCAGCAGCGCCGGGGACAGACCCACTGGGGCCAACGTCCTGACTTTC.

This clone turned up a few times. Other DNA sequences in this specimen translate into the identical CDR3. V and J are TRBV10-3 and TRBJ1-6; D call uncertain. V lost 3 bases and J 7 bases, leaving 4 bases between the germline ends. CDR1 and CDR2 from the germline V gene are ENHRY and SYGVKD. The CDR3 covers 12 residues. The CDR3 nucleotides are TGTGCCATCAGTGAAGGGAATTCACCCCTCCACTTT. This encodes CAISEGNSPLHF.

The chain couples TRBV4-1 to TRBJ2-2; 11 nucleotides agree with TRBD1. V trimming: 9 bases; J trimming: 4 bases; junction bases outside the gene matches: 4. CDR3 size: 14 residues. Germline CDR1 and CDR2: MGHRA and YSYEKL. This chain's CDR3 is CASRDRGSTGELFF. CDR3 bases: TGCGCCAGTAGGGACAGGGGGAGCACCGGGGAGCTGTTTTTT.

The gene calls are TRBV5-1 and TRBJ2-7, with 9 bases lining up with TRBD2. The CDR3 length is 16 residues. Germline CDR1 is SGHRS and CDR2 is YFSETQ. J gave up 6 bases and V 0 bases, and 10 bases lay outside the gene matches. In DNA, the CDR3 is TGCGCCAGCAGCTTGGTTTTTCTAGCGGGACTCGGCGAGCAGTACTTC. Its protein is CASSLVFLAGLGEQYF.

V is TRBV10-2 and J is TRBJ1-5; D is undetermined. In germline, CDR1 is WSHSY, CDR2 SAAADI. V lost 3 bases and J 4 bases, leaving 10 bases between the germline ends. This CDR3 is 14 amino acids long. The CDR3 sequence is CASSESGFNQPQHF. In DNA form, the CDR3 reads TGCGCCAGCAGTGAATCCGGTTTTAATCAGCCCCAGCATTTT.

The rearrangement uses TRBV7-8 and TRBJ1-1; 9 bases fit TRBD1. CDR3 size: 14 residues. In germline, CDR1 is SGHVS, CDR2 FQNEAQ. The V segment lost 5 bases and the J segment 5 bases; nucleotides outside the gene matches: 6. CDR3 nucleotides: TGTGCCAGCAGCGCCCAGACAGGGGGGACTGAAGCTTTCTTT. Amino acids: CASSAQTGGTEAFF.

The chain couples TRBV18 to TRBJ1-4; D gene ambiguous. The germline V gene encodes CDR1 KGHSH and CDR2 LQKENI. V lost 6 bases and J 0 bases, leaving 8 bases between the germline ends. The CDR3 sequence is 14 residues long. The CDR3 sequence is CASSGRATNEKLFF. DNA of the CDR3: TGTGCCAGCTCCGGGAGGGCAACTAATGAAAAACTGTTTTTT.

The CDR3 loop reads CASSYSAGEVVDTQYF. CDR3 DNA: TGTGCCAGCAGTTACTCAGCAGGGGAGGTAGTAGATACGCAGTATTTT. The V gene is TRBV6-5, the J gene TRBJ2-3; D may correspond to TRBD1 or TRBD2 (6 bases each). Germline assignment: CDR1 MNHEY and CDR2 SVGAGI. The CDR3 runs 16 residues. V lost 0 bases to trimming and J lost 5 bases, with 15 bases between them.